Listed here are 14 T cell receptor beta chains from one sample, sequenced in a study of T cells after yellow fever vaccination. One entry per CDR3 protein results from TCRdb running MiXCR on the 5' RACE reads. The sample shows hundreds of thousands of distinct CDR3 sequences, roughly 3.5% of them seen only once. Sequenced here: PBMCs, sampled on the day of the yellow fever booster vaccination. These receptors originate from a man aged 18 to 30 who received the YFV17D yellow fever vaccine.

This clonotype showed up many times. J is TRBJ2-7 and V is TRBV5-5; D unresolved. Between the trimmed V and J ends, which lost 4 bases and 5 bases, there was a span of 13 bases. The CDR3 totals 13 residues. From germline, CDR1 is SGHKS and CDR2 YYEKEE (reference sequence). As DNA, the CDR3 is TGTGCCAGCAGCCCCGTGTCTGGGAACGAGCAGTACGTC. This encodes CASSPVSGNEQYV.

This chain uses TRBV20-1 with TRBJ2-7; 7 nucleotides align to TRBD2. CDR3 length: 15 residues. CDR1 is DFQATT and CDR2 is SNEGSKA in the germline V gene (reference sequence). Here the CDR3 DNA reads TGCCGACATACCCGGGGCCTTGGGGGGGATTACGAGCAGTACTTC. Amino acid sequence: CRHTRGLGGDYEQYF.

This clonotype was counted at least ten times. This rearrangement joins TRBV2 to TRBJ2-1, with 13 bases aligning to TRBD2. V gave up 6 bases and J gave up 8 bases; unmatched junction bases: 7. This CDR3 region has 15 residues. Germline V gives CDR1 SNHLY, CDR2 FYNNEI. In nucleotides, the CDR3 is TGTGCCAGCAGCTTGGGACTAGCGGGGACCTATGAGCAGTTCTTC. Amino acids: CASSLGLAGTYEQFF.

This clonotype was counted a few times. The chain combines TRBV7-2 with TRBJ2-2, with TRBD2 matching over 9 bases. V lost 4 bases to trimming and J lost 1 base; unmatched junction nucleotides: 7. CDR1 SGHTA and CDR2 FQGNSA come from the germline V gene. There are 17 residues in the CDR3. The chain's CDR3 is CASSSILLAGNTGELFF. The CDR3 DNA follows: TGTGCCAGCAGCTCGATCCTACTAGCGGGGAACACCGGGGAGCTGTTTTTT.

The V and J genes are TRBV5-5 and TRBJ1-1; 8 bases are shared with TRBD1. After removal of 0 bases from V and 6 bases from J, the junction contained 7 bases not matched to a gene. The germline CDR1 and CDR2 sequences are SGHKS and YYEKEE (reference sequence). There are 15 residues in the CDR3. The CDR3, as DNA: TGTGCCAGCAGCTTGGGTTGGACAGGGTACGCTGAAGCTTTCTTT. Residues: CASSLGWTGYAEAFF. Using reference TRBV5-5 and TRBJ1-1 for the parts outside the CDR3, the full variable domain is DAGVTQSPTHLIKTRGQQVTLRCSPISGHKSVSWYQQVLGQGPQFIFQYYEKEERGRGNFPDRFSARQFPNYSSELNVNALLLGDSALYLCASSLGWTGYAEAFFGQGTRLTVV.

This clonotype occurred many times. J is TRBJ2-1 and V is TRBV7-2, with 10 nucleotides matching TRBD2. V lost 4 bases and J lost 5; bases outside the gene matches: 8. This CDR3 region has 16 residues. Per germline, CDR1 SGHTA and CDR2 FQGNSA. The CDR3 sequence is CASSSRFSGGNNEQFF. Here the CDR3 DNA reads TGTGCCAGCAGCTCCAGATTTAGCGGGGGGAACAATGAGCAGTTCTTC.

This clonotype was detected only a few times. V is TRBV7-6 and J is TRBJ2-3; D is perhaps TRBD1 (6 bases). CDR3 length: 13 amino acids. Germline V CDR1 and CDR2: SGHVS, FNYEAQ. V lost 5 bases to trimming and J lost 7 bases, with 13 bases between them. As DNA, the CDR3 is TGTGCCAGCAGCCCACAGGGTAGGAATACGCAGTATTTT. The encoded protein is CASSPQGRNTQYF.

The chain joins TRBV7-2 to TRBJ2-2; 12 nucleotides agree with TRBD1. Germline trimming cut 3 bases from V and 7 bases from J; bases unmatched to any gene: 6. In germline, CDR1 is SGHTA, CDR2 FQGNSA. This CDR3 spans 16 amino acids. CDR3 amino acids: CASSFWDRGHVGELFF. In DNA form, the CDR3 reads TGTGCCAGCAGCTTCTGGGACAGGGGGCATGTCGGGGAGCTGTTTTTT.

This clonotype showed up many times. The rearrangement links TRBV7-9 to TRBJ2-7, with D possibly matching TRBD2 (6 bases). Germline lookup yields CDR1 SEHNR and CDR2 FQNEAQ (reference sequence). This CDR3 comprises 15 residues. The V and J ends lost 9 bases and 4 bases respectively, with 22 bases between them. The DNA of the CDR3 is TGTGCCAGTACCCGTATTCGGGGACTCGGGTACGAGCAGTACGTC. Translated: CASTRIRGLGYEQYV.

This clonotype was picked up a small number of times. The rearrangement joins TRBV5-1 to TRBJ1-2, with D unresolved. The CDR3 length is 15 residues. Germline assignment: CDR1 SGHRS and CDR2 YFSETQ. V was pared by 1 base and J by 4 bases, with 14 bases between. The CDR3 nucleotides read TGCGCCAGCAGCTTGAACCTTGGAGGAAGCTATGGCTACACCTTC. Translation: CASSLNLGGSYGYTF.

The rearrangement joins TRBV4-3 to TRBJ1-6, with D uncertain. The CDR3 is made up of 13 amino acids. V lost 5 bases and J 10 bases, leaving 12 bases between the germline ends. CDR1 LGHNA and CDR2 YSLEER come from the germline V gene. CDR3 loop: CASSSHPGSPLHF. The CDR3 DNA reads TGCGCCAGCAGCTCTCACCCGGGATCACCCCTCCACTTT.

This clonotype has only a few counts. The chain couples TRBV29-1 to TRBJ2-3; D is unresolved. This CDR3 is built from 13 residues. Germline V gene sequence: CDR1 SQVTM, CDR2 ANQGSEA. Trimming cost V 4 bases and J 2 bases, with 10 bases left between them. The CDR3 coding sequence is TGCAGCGTTGGTGGCAGGCACACAGATACGCAGTATTTT. Protein product: CSVGGRHTDTQYF.

This clonotype has at least ten counts. V gene TRBV11-2 combines with J gene TRBJ2-2; no firm D call. V lost 4 bases, J lost 5 bases, and 14 bases lay in between. CDR3 length equals 15 residues. Germline V lookup: CDR1 SGHAT, CDR2 FQNNGV. CDR3 sequence: CASSSLTFPTGELFF. The DNA for the CDR3 is TGTGCCAGCAGCTCCCTCACATTCCCTACCGGGGAGCTGTTTTTT.

The V and J genes are TRBV7-2 and TRBJ2-2, with a weak D call TRBD2 (5 bases). This CDR3 is built from 14 residues. Germline lookup yields CDR1 SGHTA and CDR2 FQGNSA. V gave up 5 bases and J gave up 5 bases, with 12 bases separating them. CDR3: CASSHGIGTGELFF. CDR3 coding DNA: TGTGCCAGCAGCCACGGGATTGGAACCGGGGAGCTGTTTTTT.